These 7 T cell receptor beta chains were sequenced from one sample in a study of high-grade serous ovarian cancer treatment subgroups. Tumor samples were taken before definitive surgery or chemotherapy. TCRdb's table, derived via immunoSEQ multiplex PCR, lists solely in-frame clones and lacks some. The repertoire holds roughly 18,000 clones, with roughly four fifths as singletons. Sequenced sample: tumor tissue. The receptors come from a human donor with high-grade serous ovarian cancer.

This clone was recorded once. The V and J genes are TRBV28 and TRBJ1-4; a possible D gene is TRBD1 (6 bases). Germline assignment: CDR1 MDHEN and CDR2 SYDVKM. This CDR3 is 16 amino acids long. V lost 7 bases, J lost 3 bases, and 18 bases lay in between. The CDR3 DNA sequence: TGTGCCAGCACCATGACAGGCGGCCTGGCTAATGAAAAACTGTTTTTT. Protein: CASTMTGGLANEKLFF. The whole variable domain, remainder taken from reference TRBV28 and TRBJ1-4, is DVKVTQSSRYLVKRTGEKVFLECVQDMDHENMFWYRQDPGLGLRLIYFSYDVKMKEKGDIPEGYSVSREKKERFSLILESASTNQTSMYLCASTMTGGLANEKLFFGSGTQLSVL.

This clone was recorded only once. The rearrangement uses TRBV6-9 and TRBJ2-1; TRBD2 might be the D (6 bases). Germline loops: CDR1 MNHGY, CDR2 SVAAGI. This CDR3 has 15 residues. Between the trimmed V and J ends, which lost 6 bases and 7 bases, there was a span of 19 bases. CDR3 region: CASRERGGLGNEQFF. The CDR3 bases are TGTGCCAGCAGAGAACGAGGAGGGCTCGGGAATGAGCAGTTCTTC.

This sequence joins TRBV5-6 and TRBJ2-7; either TRBD1 or TRBD2 may supply D (6 bases each). V was trimmed by 5 bases and J by 3 bases, leaving 12 bases between them. The CDR3 extends over 13 amino acids. Germline CDR1 and CDR2: SGHDT and YYEEEE. The CDR3 reads CASRYGGGYEQYF. The CDR3, as DNA: TGTGCCAGCAGGTACGGAGGGGGCTACGAGCAGTACTTC. Using reference TRBV5-6 and TRBJ2-7 for the parts outside the CDR3, the full variable domain is DAGVTQSPTHLIKTRGQQVTLRCSPKSGHDTVSWYQQALGQGPQFIFQYYEEEERQRGNFPDRFSGHQFPNYSSELNVNALLLGDSALYLCASRYGGGYEQYFGPGTRLTVT.

The CDR3 coding sequence is TGTGCCAGCAGTCTAGGGGGCCGGAACGGGGGCTACGAGCAGTACTTC. This gives the protein CASSLGGRNGGYEQYF. The V gene is TRBV27, the J gene TRBJ2-7; D is possibly TRBD1 (7 bases). The germline gives CDR1 MNHEY, CDR2 SMNVEV (reference sequence). This CDR3 is built from 16 residues. Trimming cost V 5 bases and J 3 bases, with 20 bases left between them.

The V call is TRBV4-2, the J call TRBJ2-1; D not certain. V was cut by 0 bases and J by 8 bases, with 20 bases left in between. The CDR3 consists of 17 residues. Germline CDR1 is LGHNA and CDR2 is YNFKEQ. The CDR3: CASSQEPGPYGSYEQFF. The CDR3 bases are TGTGCCAGCAGCCAAGAGCCCGGCCCATATGGTTCATATGAGCAGTTCTTC.

V usage is TRBV7-9 and J usage is TRBJ1-5, with D perhaps matching TRBD1 (5 bases). The CDR3 loop spans 11 amino acids. CDR1 SEHNR and CDR2 FQNEAQ come from the germline V gene (reference sequence). Trimming shortened V by 10 bases and J by 5 bases, and 9 bases separated the two germline ends. In nucleotides, the CDR3 is TGTGCCACCGGGGCCGATCAGCCCCAGCATTTT. As protein: CATGADQPQHF.

This clone is medium-sized by share. V usage is TRBV18 and J usage is TRBJ2-5; 8 bases are a match to TRBD2. The CDR3 covers 16 residues. V lost 6 bases and J lost 3; bases outside the gene matches: 12. Germline CDR1 is KGHSH and CDR2 is LQKENI. The CDR3 sequence is CASSREARGGEETQYF. The CDR3 DNA sequence: TGTGCCAGCTCCCGCGAGGCACGGGGGGGAGAAGAGACCCAGTACTTC. Together with reference TRBV18 and TRBJ2-5, the CDR3 gives the full variable domain: NAGVMQNPRHLVRRRGQEARLRCSPMKGHSHVYWYRQLPEEGLKFMVYLQKENIIDESGMPKERFSAEFPKEGPSILRIQQVVRGDSAAYFCASSREARGGEETQYFGPGTRLLVL.